The rows below give T cell receptor beta chains drawn from one sample of a study of blood T cell repertoires in COVID-19. Generated by immunoSEQ multiplex PCR, the TCRdb table keeps only in-frame clones and is missing some. This sample has some 120,000 clones; just under 80% occur once, and the top ten carry 20% to 30%. Sequenced sample: peripheral blood. The source of these receptors is a human donor in a cohort sampled during active COVID-19. Each CDR3 is given without its conserved first and last residue.

>11|TRBJ1-4|TRBV6-6
ASRGGANEKLF
>12|TRBJ2-3|TRBV30
AWSSATSGRGQY
>11|TRBJ1-6|TRBV6-5
ASGTGVVSPLH
>11|TRBJ2-7|TRBV5-1
ASSGASGDEQY
>13|TRBJ2-3|TRBV9
ASSGGLAGGNWQY
>17|TRBJ2-6|TRBV4-2
ASSQEVPQGARGANVLT
>11|TRBJ1-6|TRBV5-6
ASSFTRGSPLH
>11|TRBJ1-6|TRBV19
ASSGQGNSPLH
>12|TRBJ2-3|TRBV6-5
ASRLGAYTDTQY
>11|TRBJ1-3|TRBV7-3
ASSLSGGDTIY
>11|TRBJ2-7|TRBV5-4
ASSSAGYYEQY
>10|TRBJ2-3|TRBV2
ASDRDTDTQY
>12|TRBJ1-5|TRBV5-6
ASSTGLSNQPQH
>12|TRBJ1-3|TRBV9
ASSPRAAGNTIY
>10|TRBJ2-5|TRBV6-6
ASGGAVETQY
>14|TRBJ1-1|TRBV6-6
ASSYPGTARGTEAF
>14|TRBJ2-7|TRBV4-1
ASSQVLTGSIHEQY
>15|TRBJ1-1|TRBV5-5
ASSPSGTGAVQTEAF
>14|TRBJ2-7|TRBV5-1
ASSLGGTGGTYEQY
>11|TRBJ1-2|TRBV28
ASFLDSFYGYT
>11|TRBJ1-1|TRBV28
ASSPGSDTEAF
>16|TRBJ1-1|TRBV4-2
ASSQKTDRGDLNTEAF
>15|TRBJ2-2|TRBV6-1
ASSEGGRRKNTGELF
>11|TRBJ1-2|TRBV29-1
SVEDREVGGYT
>13|TRBJ2-2|TRBV6-4
ASSDFPGNTGELF
>10|TRBJ1-1|TRBV5-1
ASSPDAEAAF
>10|TRBJ2-4|TRBV21-1
ASSDRGDIQY
>12|TRBJ1-6|TRBV5-1
ASSLDREGSPLH
>8|TRBJ2-7|TRBV6-5
ASGDSEQY
>13|TRBJ2-3|TRBV6-5
ASSYSYGGRQAQY
>10|TRBJ2-5|TRBV30
AFRDFQETQY
>12|TRBJ2-1|TRBV6-5
ASRGGLAKNEQF
>10|TRBJ2-2|TRBV27
ASSQGAGELF
>16|TRBJ1-2|TRBV9
ASSDPAGFGETGNGYT
>11|TRBJ1-1|TRBV7-6
ASSLTRQAEAF
>11|TRBJ2-7|TRBV7-2
ASSLPQRDEQY
>11|TRBJ2-3|TRBV5-6
ASSPARGGTQY
>16|TRBJ2-1|TRBV28
ASSLASGRARNYNEQF
>18|TRBJ2-6|TRBV4-3
ASSQDSWTGEGPGANVLT
>13|TRBJ1-1|TRBV5-8
ASSWNSHRITEAF
>12|TRBJ1-2|TRBV29-1
SVEYLDRGGGYT
>11|TRBJ2-1|TRBV19
ASGRTPYNEQF
>13|TRBJ2-3|TRBV20-1
SASHTQGDTDTQY
>12|TRBJ1-2|TRBV25-1
ASSGFDSIGGYT
>15|TRBJ1-1|TRBV9
ASSEGQGGTMNTEAF
>14|TRBJ2-3|TRBV3-1/TRBV3-2
ASSRTSGGGSDTQY
>11|TRBJ1-1|TRBV14
ASGGGFGTEAF
>11|TRBJ1-5|TRBV3-1/TRBV3-2
ASSQDTTQPQH
>14|TRBJ2-3|TRBV3-1/TRBV3-2
ASSQGWGRATDTQY
>13|TRBJ2-7|TRBV5-1
ASSLPGTSAYEQY
>12|TRBJ2-7|TRBV6-5
ASRPGQGAIEQY
>14|TRBJ1-5|TRBV19
ASSIGDRYSNQPQH
>12|TRBJ1-4|TRBV6-5
ASSRTGTGEKLF